This is a list of T cell receptor beta chains from one sample in a study of blood T cell repertoires in COVID-19. Clones were sequenced by immunoSEQ multiplex PCR, and TCRdb holds only the in-frame ones, with some missing. The data contain more than 35,000 clones, more than 70% of them singletons. Sequenced input: peripheral blood. The receptor set was obtained from a human donor in a cohort sampled during active COVID-19. Each CDR3 is given with its conserved first and last residue. A D gene is named only where the DNA matches it firmly. Clone size is shown for a subset of rows, as once, few, many or a class of expanded clone.

length: 16
V: TRBV5-6
D: TRBD2
size: NA
J: TRBJ2-3
DNA: TGTGCCAGCAGCTTGGTAGGACGGGAGGGGGCAGATACGCAGTATTTT
CDR3: CASSLVGREGADTQYF

length: 14
V: TRBV6-2/TRBV6-3
D: TRBD1
size: NA
J: TRBJ2-7
DNA: TGTGCCAGCAGTTACTCGGGACAGGGGGGGGAGCAGTACTTC
CDR3: CASSYSGQGGEQYF

length: 15
V: TRBV7-8
D: TRBD1
size: once
J: TRBJ2-1
DNA: TGTGCCAGCAGCTTAGCGTTCGACAGGGGACATGAGCAGTTCTTC
CDR3: CASSLAFDRGHEQFF

length: 12
V: TRBV9
D: TRBD1
size: once
J: TRBJ1-1
DNA: TGTGCCAGCAGCACCTCGACAGGGAAAGCTTTCTTT
CDR3: CASSTSTGKAFF

length: 17
V: TRBV7-9
D: TRBD1
size: NA
J: TRBJ2-7
DNA: TGTGCCAGCAGCTTAGAGGACAGGGTGATGTTAGCCTACGAGCAGTACTTC
CDR3: CASSLEDRVMLAYEQYF

length: 17
V: TRBV28
D: TRBD1
size: NA
J: TRBJ1-2
DNA: TGTGCCAGCAGTTTACTATTGGGGGGGACAGGGAACTATGGCTACACCTTC
CDR3: CASSLLLGGTGNYGYTF

length: 14
V: TRBV28
D: TRBD1
size: NA
J: TRBJ2-7
DNA: TGTGCCAGCAGTTCGGGGGACAGGGACCACGAGCAGTACTTC
CDR3: CASSSGDRDHEQYF

length: 15
V: TRBV28
D: TRBD1
size: NA
J: TRBJ1-2
DNA: TGTGCCAGCACGGGACAGGGGCATGTGGACTATGGCTACACCTTC
CDR3: CASTGQGHVDYGYTF

length: 14
V: TRBV6-4
D: TRBD2
size: NA
J: TRBJ2-2
DNA: TGTGCCAGCAGCCAGCGGGGCGACACCGGGGAGCTGTTTTTT
CDR3: CASSQRGDTGELFF

length: 13
V: TRBV29-1
D: TRBD1
size: NA
J: TRBJ1-2
DNA: TGCAGCGCACAACAGGGGTGGAACTATGGCTACACCTTC
CDR3: CSAQQGWNYGYTF

length: 13
V: TRBV6-5
D: NA
size: once
J: TRBJ1-1
DNA: TGTGCCACCTCTGAGCGCCTGAACACTGAAGCTTTCTTT
CDR3: CATSERLNTEAFF

length: 15
V: TRBV2
D: TRBD1
size: NA
J: TRBJ2-1
DNA: TGTGCCAGCGGCATAGACAGGGGGAACTACAATGAGCAGTTCTTC
CDR3: CASGIDRGNYNEQFF

length: 15
V: TRBV11-3
D: TRBD1
size: NA
J: TRBJ1-1
DNA: TGTGCCAGCAGCCCAAGACAGGGAATGAACACTGAAGCTTTCTTT
CDR3: CASSPRQGMNTEAFF

length: 15
V: TRBV2
D: TRBD1
size: NA
J: TRBJ1-5
DNA: TGTGCCAGCAGTTCGGACAGGGAGAGCAATCAGCCCCAGCATTTT
CDR3: CASSSDRESNQPQHF